This T cell receptor beta chain was identified during a study of cytomegalovirus exposure and HLA in healthy donors. This clone was observed a few times. The antigen remains unidentified. The PCR employed 60 Vbeta primers together with 13 Jbeta primers. Generated by immunoSEQ multiplex PCR, the TCRdb table keeps only in-frame clones and is missing some. The sample lists 200,000 or so clones; 75% to 90% were seen once. Broader study findings: DRB1 had the most TCR associations and HLA-C the fewest, a later analysis found, with rates varying by HLA locus. The study flagged some 170 TCR beta chains as cytomegalovirus-associated.

The TCR was taken from a woman between 45 and 65 years old in good health and CMV-seropositive. The sample was PBMCs.

The CDR3 sequence: CASSFSGGQTDTQYF. The CDR3 DNA is TGTGCCAGCAGCTTCAGCGGGGGGCAAACAGATACGCAGTATTTT. The rearrangement joins TRBV11-2 to TRBJ2-3, with 9 bases fitting TRBD2. CDR1 and CDR2 from the germline V gene are SGHAT and FQNNGV. This CDR3 contains 15 residues. The V and J ends lost 3 bases and 3 bases, in that order; junction bases with no gene match: 4.